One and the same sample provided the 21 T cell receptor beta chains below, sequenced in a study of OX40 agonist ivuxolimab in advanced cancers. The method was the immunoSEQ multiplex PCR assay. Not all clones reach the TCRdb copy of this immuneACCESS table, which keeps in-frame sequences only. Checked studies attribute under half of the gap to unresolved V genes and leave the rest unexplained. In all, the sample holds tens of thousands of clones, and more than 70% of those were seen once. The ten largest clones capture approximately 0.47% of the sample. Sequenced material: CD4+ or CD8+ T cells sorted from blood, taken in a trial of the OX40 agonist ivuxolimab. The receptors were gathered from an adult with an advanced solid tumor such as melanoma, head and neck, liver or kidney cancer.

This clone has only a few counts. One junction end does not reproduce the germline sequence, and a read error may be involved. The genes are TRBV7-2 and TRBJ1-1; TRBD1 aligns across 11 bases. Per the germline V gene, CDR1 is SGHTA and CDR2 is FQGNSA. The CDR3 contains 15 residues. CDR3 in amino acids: CASSLAGTGGTEAFF. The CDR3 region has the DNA TGTGCCAGCAGCCTAGCGGGGACAGGGGGTACTGAAGCTTTCTTT. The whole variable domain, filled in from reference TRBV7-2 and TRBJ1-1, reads GAGVSQSPSNKVTEKGKDVELRCDPISGHTALYWYRQSLGQGLEFLIYFQGNSAPDKSGLPSDRFSAERTGGSVSTLTIQRTQQEDSAVYLCASSLAGTGGTEAFFGQGTRLTVV.

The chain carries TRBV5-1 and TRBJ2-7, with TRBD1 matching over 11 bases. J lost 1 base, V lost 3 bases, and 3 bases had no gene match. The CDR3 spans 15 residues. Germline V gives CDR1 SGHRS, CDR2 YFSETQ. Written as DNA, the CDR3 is TGCGCCAGCAGCTGGGGACAGGGGGTTTCCTACGAGCAGTACTTC. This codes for CASSWGQGVSYEQYF. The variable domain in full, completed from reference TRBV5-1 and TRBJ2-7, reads KAGVTQTPRYLIKTRGQQVTLSCSPISGHRSVSWYQQTPGQGLQFLFEYFSETQRNKGNFPGRFSGRQFSNSRSEMNVSTLELGDSALYLCASSWGQGVSYEQYFGPGTRLTVT.

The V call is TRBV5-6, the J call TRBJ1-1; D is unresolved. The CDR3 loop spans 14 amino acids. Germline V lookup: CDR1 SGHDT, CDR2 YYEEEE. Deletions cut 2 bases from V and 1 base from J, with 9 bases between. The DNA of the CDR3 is TGTGCCAGCAGCTTTTACCCCAGGAACACTGAAGCTTTCTTT. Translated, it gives CASSFYPRNTEAFF.

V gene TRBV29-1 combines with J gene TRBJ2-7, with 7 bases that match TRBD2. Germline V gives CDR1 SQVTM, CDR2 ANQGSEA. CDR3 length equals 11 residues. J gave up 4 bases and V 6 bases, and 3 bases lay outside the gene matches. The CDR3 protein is CSVGGRYEQYF. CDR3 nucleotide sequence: TGCAGCGTGGGGGGGAGATACGAGCAGTACTTC.

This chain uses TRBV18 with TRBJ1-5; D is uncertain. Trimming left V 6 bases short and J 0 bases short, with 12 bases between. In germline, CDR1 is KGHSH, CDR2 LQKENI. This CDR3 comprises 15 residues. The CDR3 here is CASSAGLNSNQPQHF. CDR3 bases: TGTGCCAGCTCCGCCGGGCTCAATAGCAATCAGCCCCAGCATTTT.

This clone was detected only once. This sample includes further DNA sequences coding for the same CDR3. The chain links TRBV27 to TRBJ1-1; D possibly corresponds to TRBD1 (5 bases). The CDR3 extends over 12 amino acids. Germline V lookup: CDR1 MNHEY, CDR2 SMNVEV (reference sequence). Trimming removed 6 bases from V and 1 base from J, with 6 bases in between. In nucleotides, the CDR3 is TGTGCCAGCAGAACAGGGAACACTGAAGCTTTCTTT. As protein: CASRTGNTEAFF.

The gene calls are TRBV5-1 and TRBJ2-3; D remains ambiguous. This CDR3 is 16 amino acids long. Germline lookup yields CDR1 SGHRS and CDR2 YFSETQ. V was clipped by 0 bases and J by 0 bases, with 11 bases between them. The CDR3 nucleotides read TGCGCCAGCAGCTTGGTACCACCCACTAGCACAGATACGCAGTATTTT. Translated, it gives CASSLVPPTSTDTQYF. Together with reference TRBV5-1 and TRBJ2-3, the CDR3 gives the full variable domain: KAGVTQTPRYLIKTRGQQVTLSCSPISGHRSVSWYQQTPGQGLQFLFEYFSETQRNKGNFPGRFSGRQFSNSRSEMNVSTLELGDSALYLCASSLVPPTSTDTQYFGPGTRLTVL.

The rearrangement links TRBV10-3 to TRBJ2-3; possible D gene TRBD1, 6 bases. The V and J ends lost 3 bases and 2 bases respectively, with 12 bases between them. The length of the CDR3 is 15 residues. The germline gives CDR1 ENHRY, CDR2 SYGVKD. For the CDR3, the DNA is TGTGCCATCAGTGAAAGAGGGGGTACCACAGATACGCAGTATTTT. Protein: CAISERGGTTDTQYF.

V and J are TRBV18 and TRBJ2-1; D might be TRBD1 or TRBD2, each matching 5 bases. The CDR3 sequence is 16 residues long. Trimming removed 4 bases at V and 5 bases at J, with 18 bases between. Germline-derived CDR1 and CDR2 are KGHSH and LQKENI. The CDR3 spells CASSRYYEGQNNEQFF. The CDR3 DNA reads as TGTGCCAGCTCACGTTATTACGAGGGGCAGAACAATGAGCAGTTCTTC.

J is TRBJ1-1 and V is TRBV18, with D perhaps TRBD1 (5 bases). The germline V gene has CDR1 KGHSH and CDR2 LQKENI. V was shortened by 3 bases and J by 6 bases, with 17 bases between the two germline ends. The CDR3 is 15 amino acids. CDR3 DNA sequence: TGTGCCAGCTCACCGACCCGAAAAGGGGATCCTGAAGCTTTCTTT. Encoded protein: CASSPTRKGDPEAFF.

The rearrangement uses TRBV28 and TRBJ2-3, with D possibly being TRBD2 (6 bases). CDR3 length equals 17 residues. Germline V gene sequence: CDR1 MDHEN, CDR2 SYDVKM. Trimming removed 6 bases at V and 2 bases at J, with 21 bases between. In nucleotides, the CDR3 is TGTGCCAGCAGGCCAACGTGGAGGGTAGGGTTCACAGATACGCAGTATTTT. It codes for CASRPTWRVGFTDTQYF.

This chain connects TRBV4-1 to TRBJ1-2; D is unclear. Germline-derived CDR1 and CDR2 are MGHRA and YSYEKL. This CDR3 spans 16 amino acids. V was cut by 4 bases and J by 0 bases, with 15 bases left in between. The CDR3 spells CASSPPSWLTNYGYTF. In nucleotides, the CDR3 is TGCGCCAGCAGCCCTCCCTCTTGGTTAACTAACTATGGCTACACCTTC.

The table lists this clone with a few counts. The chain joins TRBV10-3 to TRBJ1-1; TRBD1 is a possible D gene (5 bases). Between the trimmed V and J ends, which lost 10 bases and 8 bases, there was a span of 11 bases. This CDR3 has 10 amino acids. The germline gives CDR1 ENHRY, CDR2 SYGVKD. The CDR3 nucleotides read TGTGCCACCCGGGACCTCGAAGCTTTCTTT. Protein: CATRDLEAFF.

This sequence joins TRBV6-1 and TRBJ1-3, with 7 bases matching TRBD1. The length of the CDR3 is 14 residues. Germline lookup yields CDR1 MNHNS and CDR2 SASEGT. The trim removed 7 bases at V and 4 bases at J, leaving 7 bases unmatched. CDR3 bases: TGTGCCAGCAACGGCAGGGGGTTCGGAAACACCATATATTTT. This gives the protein CASNGRGFGNTIYF.

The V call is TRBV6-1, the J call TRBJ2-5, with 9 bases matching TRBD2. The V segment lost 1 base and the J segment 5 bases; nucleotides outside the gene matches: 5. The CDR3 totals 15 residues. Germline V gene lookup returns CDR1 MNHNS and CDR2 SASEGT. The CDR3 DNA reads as TGTGCCAGCAGTGAAGGGGGTAGCGGGGGTGAGACCCAGTACTTC. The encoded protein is CASSEGGSGGETQYF.

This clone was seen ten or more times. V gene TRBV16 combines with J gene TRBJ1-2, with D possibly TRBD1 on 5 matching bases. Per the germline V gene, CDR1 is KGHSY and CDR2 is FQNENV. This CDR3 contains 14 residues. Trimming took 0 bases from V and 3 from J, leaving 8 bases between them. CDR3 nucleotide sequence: TGTGCCAGCAGCCAATCCCAGGGCCACTATGGCTACACCTTC. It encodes CASSQSQGHYGYTF.

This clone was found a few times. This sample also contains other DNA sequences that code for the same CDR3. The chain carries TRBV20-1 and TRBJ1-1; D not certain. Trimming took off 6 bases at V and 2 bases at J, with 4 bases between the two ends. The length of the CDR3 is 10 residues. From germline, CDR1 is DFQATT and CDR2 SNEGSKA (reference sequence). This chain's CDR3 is CSASNTEAFF. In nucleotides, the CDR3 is TGCAGTGCAAGCAACACTGAAGCTTTCTTT.

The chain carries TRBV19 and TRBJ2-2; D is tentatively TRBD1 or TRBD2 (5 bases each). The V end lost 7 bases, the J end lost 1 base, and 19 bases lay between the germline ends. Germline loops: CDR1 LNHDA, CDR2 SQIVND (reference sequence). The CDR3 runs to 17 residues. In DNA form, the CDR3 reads TGTGCCAGTACCGGCGAGGGGCCTTCAAGGAACACCGGGGAGCTGTTTTTT. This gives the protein CASTGEGPSRNTGELFF.

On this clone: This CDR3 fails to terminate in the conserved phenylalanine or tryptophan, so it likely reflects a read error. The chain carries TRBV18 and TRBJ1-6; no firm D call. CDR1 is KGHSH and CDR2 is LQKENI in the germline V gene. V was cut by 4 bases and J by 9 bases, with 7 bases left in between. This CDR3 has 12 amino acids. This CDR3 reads CASSLDSSPLHL. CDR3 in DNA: TGTGCCAGCTCACTAGATAGTTCACCCCTCCACCTT.

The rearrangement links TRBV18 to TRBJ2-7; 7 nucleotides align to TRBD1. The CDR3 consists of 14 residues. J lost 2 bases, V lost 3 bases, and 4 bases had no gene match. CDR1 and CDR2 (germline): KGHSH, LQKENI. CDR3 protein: CASSPGQLAYEQYF. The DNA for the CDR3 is TGTGCCAGCTCACCGGGACAGTTAGCCTACGAGCAGTACTTC.

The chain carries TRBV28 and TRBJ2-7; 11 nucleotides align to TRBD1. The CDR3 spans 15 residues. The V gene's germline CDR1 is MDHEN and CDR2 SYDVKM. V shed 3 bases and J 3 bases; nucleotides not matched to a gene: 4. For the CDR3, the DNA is TGTGCCAGCAGTTTTACCGGGACAGGGGGCTACGAGCAGTACTTC. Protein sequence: CASSFTGTGGYEQYF.